The 3 T cell receptor beta chains given below trace back to one sample, sequenced in a study of PD-1 blockade in classical Hodgkin lymphoma. Only in-frame clones appear in the TCRdb table, and some are missing; sequencing was by immunoSEQ multiplex PCR. The repertoire holds about 7,600 clones, with 60% to 80% as singletons. Each and every patient relapsed after autologous stem cell transplantation, and patients got differing brentuximab vedotin exposure. Using magnetic negative selection, the CD4+ T cells were separated out of thawed PBMCs. The sample was CD4+ T cells from blood, taken at baseline. Every receptor here comes from a human donor with classical Hodgkin lymphoma.

The chain uses TRBV4-3 and TRBJ1-4; 7 bases agree with TRBD1. The CDR3 spans 18 residues. With 0 bases clipped from V and 2 bases from J, the junction kept 9 bases outside the gene matches. Germline lookup yields CDR1 LGHNA and CDR2 YSLEER. Here the CDR3 reads CASSQEPTPGQTNEKLFF. As DNA, the CDR3 is TGCGCCAGCAGCCAAGAACCGACTCCGGGACAGACTAATGAAAAACTGTTTTTT.

The V gene is TRBV7-2, the J gene TRBJ2-1, with 8 bases aligning to TRBD2. CDR3 length: 14 amino acids. Germline V gene data show CDR1 as SGHTA and CDR2 as FQGNSA. V lost 5 bases, J lost 8 bases, and 8 bases stayed unmatched. Here the CDR3 reads CASSPGGAWDEQFF. The DNA of the CDR3 is TGTGCCAGCAGCCCCGGGGGGGCCTGGGATGAGCAGTTCTTC.

This clone was seen only a few times. The chain is built from TRBV4-1 and TRBJ1-4, with 9 bases matching TRBD1. The V gene end was trimmed by 6 bases and the J gene end by 4 bases; junction bases not matched to a gene: 3. CDR1 is MGHRA, CDR2 YSYEKL, per germline. The length of the CDR3 is 14 residues. The DNA for the CDR3 is TGCGCCAGCAGTCCGGGACAGGGTAATGAAAAACTGTTTTTT. The encoded protein is CASSPGQGNEKLFF.